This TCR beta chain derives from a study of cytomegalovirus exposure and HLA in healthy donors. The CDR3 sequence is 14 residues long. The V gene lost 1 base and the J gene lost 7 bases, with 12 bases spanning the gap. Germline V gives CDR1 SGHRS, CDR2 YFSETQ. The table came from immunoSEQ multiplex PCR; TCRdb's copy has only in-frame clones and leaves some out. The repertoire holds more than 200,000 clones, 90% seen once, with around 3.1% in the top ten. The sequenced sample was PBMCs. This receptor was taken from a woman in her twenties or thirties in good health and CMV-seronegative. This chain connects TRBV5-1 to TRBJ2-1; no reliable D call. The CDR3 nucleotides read TGCGCCAGCAGCTTGAGTCCCCTTCGTAATGAGCAGTTCTTC. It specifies CASSLSPLRNEQFF.